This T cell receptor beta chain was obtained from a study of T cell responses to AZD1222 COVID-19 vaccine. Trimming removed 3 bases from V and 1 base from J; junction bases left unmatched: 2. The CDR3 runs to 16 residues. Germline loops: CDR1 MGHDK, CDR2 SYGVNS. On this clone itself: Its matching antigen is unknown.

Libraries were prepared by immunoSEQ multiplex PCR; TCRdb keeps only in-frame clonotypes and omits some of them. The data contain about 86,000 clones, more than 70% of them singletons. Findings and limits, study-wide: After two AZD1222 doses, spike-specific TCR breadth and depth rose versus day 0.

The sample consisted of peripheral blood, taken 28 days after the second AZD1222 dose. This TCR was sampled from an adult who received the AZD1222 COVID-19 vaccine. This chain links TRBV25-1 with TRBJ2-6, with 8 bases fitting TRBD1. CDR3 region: CASSDRGLSGANVLTF. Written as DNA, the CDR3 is TGTGCCAGCAGTGACAGGGGGCTTTCTGGGGCCAACGTCCTGACTTTC.